This TCR beta chain is drawn from a study of Ad26.COV2.S vaccination and SARS-CoV-2 variants. Broader study findings: Total T cell responses were possibly underestimated by TCR breadth and depth analyses.

Indicated treatment: some 20 received Ad26.COV2.S at low or high dose, single or two shots; about 5 received placebo; per-sample allocation not given. Following the first vaccine or placebo injection, samples were taken on day 63. The CDR3 covers 13 residues. V was cut by 0 bases and J by 6 bases, with 7 bases left in between. In germline, CDR1 is LGHNA, CDR2 YNFKEQ. Clones were sequenced by immunoSEQ multiplex PCR, and TCRdb holds only the in-frame ones, with some missing. The data hold roughly 270,000 clones, with around 87% observed a single time. Worth noting for this clone: Its antigen is not identified.

The chain carries TRBV4-2 and TRBJ2-3; D not resolved. The material sequenced was peripheral blood, taken in a trial of Ad26.COV2.S vaccine versus placebo. This sequence was found in a person between 18 and 65 years old who received the Ad26.COV2.S COVID-19 vaccine or a placebo. CDR3 protein: CASSQERRDTQYF. The CDR3 DNA reads as TGTGCCAGCAGCCAAGAACGTCGCGATACGCAGTATTTT.